The clone carrying this T cell receptor (beta chain) was recorded a few times. This specimen belongs to a study of T cells in Graves' hyperthyroidism and ophthalmopathy. V was pared by 6 bases and J by 3 bases, with 9 bases between. Germline lookup yields CDR1 SGHVS and CDR2 FQNEAQ. The CDR3 loop spans 13 amino acids. Authors of the study amplified TCR beta CDR3 regions from RNA transcripts. Carried out on the TCR CDR3, a first-round RT-PCR used the HTBI primer set. TCRdb re-derived calls from the multiplex PCR reads in MiXCR, one entry per CDR3 protein. Of about 640,000 distinct CDR3 sequences listed, less than 25% are singletons.

This sequence originates from a man aged 25 to 40 with Graves' ophthalmopathy. The chain joins TRBV7-8 to TRBJ2-1; D remains unclear. Sequencing was done on a sample of blood. The CDR3 nucleotides are TGTGCCAGCAGTCCTACATTCTACAATGAGCAGTTCTTC. Amino acids: CASSPTFYNEQFF.